Sequencing of this T cell receptor (beta chain) was carried out in a study of cytomegalovirus exposure and HLA in healthy donors. Overall study: Researchers previously reported finding some 110 million unique TCR beta sequences from 170 million or so T cells. Findings and caveats of the study: Presence/absence analysis assumed near-uniform sequencing depth across donors. Under in vitro conditions, a few CMV-associated chains were confirmed as specific for CMV antigens.

To note about this clone: The antigen remains undetermined.

Use of 60 Vbeta and 13 Jbeta primers characterized the PCR. TCRdb's table, derived via immunoSEQ multiplex PCR, lists solely in-frame clones and lacks some. The sample carries 200,000 to 250,000 clones, 60% to 80% recorded once. Germline V CDR1 and CDR2: SGHTA, FQGNSA. The CDR3 length is 14 residues. The J segment lost 7 bases and the V segment lost 3 bases, leaving 5 bases of the junction unmatched. Sequenced input: PBMCs. The sequence was obtained from a woman aged 25 to 39 in good health and CMV-seronegative. The chain couples TRBV7-2 to TRBJ2-1; 8 positions match TRBD2. The CDR3, as DNA: TGTGCCAGCAGCTTCTCGACTAGCGCGAATGAGCAGTTCTTC. It is translated as CASSFSTSANEQFF. Filled out from reference TRBV7-2 and TRBJ2-1, the complete variable domain reads GAGVSQSPSNKVTEKGKDVELRCDPISGHTALYWYRQSLGQGLEFLIYFQGNSAPDKSGLPSDRFSAERTGGSVSTLTIQRTQQEDSAVYLCASSFSTSANEQFFGPGTRLTVL.